These T cell receptor beta chains were read from a single sample in a study of blood T cells in healthy people across ages. From the 5' RACE reads, TCRdb called clonotypes with MiXCR, one entry per CDR3 protein. The data contain some 1.5 million distinct CDR3 sequences, under 30% of them singletons. Sample: blood. Receptors originate from a woman under 40 in good health. CDR3s leave out the opening cysteine and the closing phenylalanine or tryptophan.

ASASQGSDGYT	TRBV6-2/TRBV6-3
ASRRSVGVGYT	TRBV14
ASSPWAEGGETQY	TRBV9
ASSFGLIYGYT	TRBV7-2
ASSENRGTEAF	TRBV6-1
ASSYTANYGYT	TRBV6-5
ASSTEGGVNYNEQF	TRBV3-1
ATSDWGTGELF	TRBV24-1
ASGFPGASVGDEQF	TRBV12-5
ASSLSSGGLKYNEQY	TRBV12-3/TRBV12-4
ASSQTRALSYEQY	TRBV4-1
ASSLPAGGYNEQF	TRBV7-9
ASSQEVVFYQNEQY	TRBV4-2
SARSPTEEAF	TRBV20-1
ASSLVQGASGANVLT	TRBV5-1
ASSYSASTDTQY	TRBV6-5
ASTLSAGANVLT	TRBV27
ASSSVGPTISYEQY	TRBV7-2
ASRLSYEQY	TRBV12-3/TRBV12-4
ATHQRDRGSYT	TRBV3-1
ASSQDGGTGSQPQH	TRBV4-1
ASSLDMSQAEAF	TRBV7-9
ASSPGVYYEKLF	TRBV28